The rows below give T cell receptor beta chains drawn from one sample of a study of CD8 T cells in Susac syndrome. In TCRdb, the immunoSEQ multiplex PCR reads were re-called with MiXCR into one record per CDR3 protein. The data contain 200,000 or so distinct CDR3 sequences, 92% of them singletons. Sequencing input: CD8+ T cells from PBMCs. Every receptor here comes from a human donor with multiple sclerosis. Both conserved end residues are part of each CDR3. Fields, in order: CDR3 protein, CDR3 DNA, clone size, J gene, V gene, D gene. A D gene is named only where the DNA matches it firmly. The listing skips clone size in some rows; elsewhere it reads once, few, many or a size class.

CDR3 protein: CASDVREKFFPLADTQYF
CDR3 DNA: TGTGCCAGTGATGTGCGGGAGAAGTTCTTTCCTTTGGCAGATACGCAGTATTTT
clone size: .
J gene: TRBJ2-3
V gene: TRBV12-3/TRBV12-4
D gene: TRBD2

CDR3 protein: CSATGIYGYTF
CDR3 DNA: TGCAGTGCTACAGGAATTTATGGCTACACCTTC
clone size: .
J gene: TRBJ1-2
V gene: TRBV20-1
D gene: .

CDR3 protein: CASTHYRDTDTQYF
CDR3 DNA: TGTGCCAGCACACATTACAGGGACACAGATACGCAGTATTTT
clone size: .
J gene: TRBJ2-3
V gene: TRBV11-2
D gene: .

CDR3 protein: CASSPGTEGTYEQYF
CDR3 DNA: TGTGCCAGCAGTCCCGGGACCGAGGGCACCTACGAGCAGTACTTC
clone size: .
J gene: TRBJ2-7
V gene: TRBV27
D gene: .

CDR3 protein: CASSESGEWGEAFF
CDR3 DNA: TGTGCCAGCAGTGAATCCGGGGAATGGGGTGAAGCTTTCTTT
clone size: .
J gene: TRBJ1-1
V gene: TRBV25-1
D gene: .

CDR3 protein: CAISVGRGLEYEQYF
CDR3 DNA: TGTGCCATCAGTGTGGGCAGGGGCTTAGAGTACGAGCAGTACTTC
clone size: .
J gene: TRBJ2-7
V gene: TRBV10-3
D gene: .

CDR3 protein: CASTRTSGRRSSYNEQFF
CDR3 DNA: TGTGCCAGCACTAGGACTAGCGGGAGAAGGAGCTCCTACAATGAGCAGTTCTTC
clone size: .
J gene: TRBJ2-1
V gene: TRBV2
D gene: TRBD2

CDR3 protein: CSAPRPEQYF
CDR3 DNA: TGCAGCGCGCCCCGGCCCGAGCAGTACTTC
clone size: .
J gene: TRBJ2-7
V gene: TRBV29-1
D gene: .

CDR3 protein: CSARDRRTYEQYF
CDR3 DNA: TGCAGTGCTAGAGATCGGAGGACCTACGAGCAGTACTTC
clone size: .
J gene: TRBJ2-7
V gene: TRBV20-1
D gene: .

CDR3 protein: CASSFGTGGDTQYF
CDR3 DNA: TGCGCCAGCAGCTTCGGGACAGGTGGAGATACGCAGTATTTT
clone size: .
J gene: TRBJ2-3
V gene: TRBV5-1
D gene: TRBD1

CDR3 protein: CASSPNLWIEAFF
CDR3 DNA: TGTGCCAGCAGTCCAAACCTTTGGATTGAAGCTTTCTTT
clone size: .
J gene: TRBJ1-1
V gene: TRBV12-3/TRBV12-4
D gene: .

CDR3 protein: CASSFTLGTGGYNEQFF
CDR3 DNA: TGTGCCAGCAGCTTTACACTCGGGACAGGGGGATACAATGAGCAGTTCTTC
clone size: .
J gene: TRBJ2-1
V gene: TRBV7-8
D gene: TRBD1

CDR3 protein: CASSVEPGNTIYF
CDR3 DNA: TGTGCCAGCAGCGTAGAGCCCGGAAACACCATATATTTT
clone size: .
J gene: TRBJ1-3
V gene: TRBV9
D gene: .

CDR3 protein: CASSLTSGFTDTQYF
CDR3 DNA: TGTGCCAGCAGCTTGACTAGCGGATTCACAGATACGCAGTATTTT
clone size: .
J gene: TRBJ2-3
V gene: TRBV7-9
D gene: TRBD2

CDR3 protein: CASGDSGRGVNEQFF
CDR3 DNA: TGTGCCAGCGGGGATTCCGGGAGGGGGGTCAATGAGCAGTTCTTC
clone size: .
J gene: TRBJ2-1
V gene: TRBV12-3/TRBV12-4
D gene: TRBD2

CDR3 protein: CSAPKGSDEQFF
CDR3 DNA: TGCAGTGCGCCTAAAGGCTCGGATGAGCAGTTCTTC
clone size: .
J gene: TRBJ2-1
V gene: TRBV20-1
D gene: .

CDR3 protein: CASSVQGPGNTGELFF
CDR3 DNA: TGTGCCAGCAGCGTACAGGGCCCGGGAAACACCGGGGAGCTGTTTTTT
clone size: .
J gene: TRBJ2-2
V gene: TRBV9
D gene: .

CDR3 protein: CASSSRLASFNEQFF
CDR3 DNA: TGTGCCAGTAGTAGTAGGCTGGCTTCCTTTAATGAGCAGTTCTTC
clone size: .
J gene: TRBJ2-1
V gene: TRBV19
D gene: .

CDR3 protein: CASSEGLTEAFF
CDR3 DNA: TGTGCCAGCAGCGAGGGGCTGACTGAAGCTTTCTTT
clone size: .
J gene: TRBJ1-1
V gene: TRBV7-6
D gene: .

CDR3 protein: CASSYGRINQPQHF
CDR3 DNA: TGTGCCAGCAGCTATGGACGGATTAATCAGCCCCAGCATTTT
clone size: .
J gene: TRBJ1-5
V gene: TRBV5-6
D gene: .

CDR3 protein: CASSPRTGSREQYF
CDR3 DNA: TGTGCCAGCAGTCCAAGGACAGGGTCGAGGGAGCAGTACTTC
clone size: few
J gene: TRBJ2-7
V gene: TRBV7-9
D gene: TRBD1

CDR3 protein: CATSREGSDSGNTIYF
CDR3 DNA: TGTGCCACCAGCAGAGAGGGCAGCGACTCTGGAAACACCATATATTTT
clone size: .
J gene: TRBJ1-3
V gene: TRBV15
D gene: .

CDR3 protein: CASSSGVGDTEAFF
CDR3 DNA: TGTGCCAGCAGCTCAGGGGTAGGGGACACTGAAGCTTTCTTT
clone size: once
J gene: TRBJ1-1
V gene: TRBV7-9
D gene: .

CDR3 protein: CASSLSGTNNEQFF
CDR3 DNA: TGTGCCAGCAGTTTAAGCGGGACAAACAATGAGCAGTTCTTC
clone size: .
J gene: TRBJ2-1
V gene: TRBV27
D gene: .

CDR3 protein: CASSASSFITEAFF
CDR3 DNA: TGTGCCAGCAGTGCCTCAAGTTTTATCACTGAAGCTTTCTTT
clone size: .
J gene: TRBJ1-1
V gene: TRBV2
D gene: .

CDR3 protein: CASSDTGGVDTIYF
CDR3 DNA: TGTGCCAGCAGCGACACGGGGGGCGTAGACACCATATATTTT
clone size: once
J gene: TRBJ1-3
V gene: TRBV14
D gene: .

CDR3 protein: CASSASTRGDTGELFF
CDR3 DNA: TGTGCCAGCAGTGCGTCTACCAGGGGGGACACCGGGGAGCTGTTTTTT
clone size: .
J gene: TRBJ2-2
V gene: TRBV6-4
D gene: .

CDR3 protein: CASSAPGRSYEQYF
CDR3 DNA: TGCGCCAGCAGCGCCCCGGGAAGATCCTACGAGCAGTACTTC
clone size: .
J gene: TRBJ2-7
V gene: TRBV4-1
D gene: .

CDR3 protein: CASSFEGYTEAFF
CDR3 DNA: TGTGCCAGCAGCTTTGAGGGATACACTGAAGCTTTCTTT
clone size: .
J gene: TRBJ1-1
V gene: TRBV13
D gene: .

CDR3 protein: CASSLERTSGTYNEQFF
CDR3 DNA: TGTGCCAGCAGTTTAGAACGGACTAGCGGGACTTACAATGAGCAGTTCTTC
clone size: .
J gene: TRBJ2-1
V gene: TRBV27
D gene: TRBD2

CDR3 protein: CASRRGGETQYF
CDR3 DNA: TGTGCCAGCAGACGAGGGGGAGAGACCCAGTACTTC
clone size: .
J gene: TRBJ2-5
V gene: TRBV6-6
D gene: .

CDR3 protein: CASSLSGGYSNEQFF
CDR3 DNA: TGTGCCAGCAGCTTATCAGGGGGATATTCCAATGAGCAGTTCTTC
clone size: .
J gene: TRBJ2-1
V gene: TRBV7-9
D gene: TRBD1

CDR3 protein: CASSQESRHQETQYF
CDR3 DNA: TGTGCCAGCAGCCAAGAGAGTCGACACCAAGAGACCCAGTACTTC
clone size: .
J gene: TRBJ2-5
V gene: TRBV14
D gene: .

CDR3 protein: CASSYLTGGRGTEAFF
CDR3 DNA: TGTGCCAGCAGCTACCTTACCGGGGGCCGAGGCACTGAAGCTTTCTTT
clone size: .
J gene: TRBJ1-1
V gene: TRBV13
D gene: .

CDR3 protein: CSSYRVNENIQYF
CDR3 DNA: TGCAGCTCGTACAGGGTTAATGAAAACATTCAGTACTTC
clone size: .
J gene: TRBJ2-4
V gene: TRBV29-1
D gene: .

CDR3 protein: CSADGDGSTDTQYF
CDR3 DNA: TGCAGTGCTGATGGGGACGGAAGCACAGATACGCAGTATTTT
clone size: .
J gene: TRBJ2-3
V gene: TRBV20-1
D gene: .

CDR3 protein: CASSLGSTYTGELFF
CDR3 DNA: TGTGCCAGCAGCTTAGGTAGCACCTACACCGGGGAGCTGTTTTTT
clone size: .
J gene: TRBJ2-2
V gene: TRBV7-8
D gene: .

CDR3 protein: CASSLSAGEGNTIYF
CDR3 DNA: TGTGCCAGCAGCTTAAGCGCGGGGGAAGGAAACACCATATATTTT
clone size: .
J gene: TRBJ1-3
V gene: TRBV7-3
D gene: .

CDR3 protein: CSAEGLAGGYNEQFF
CDR3 DNA: TGCAGCGCCGAGGGACTAGCGGGAGGGTACAATGAGCAGTTCTTC
clone size: .
J gene: TRBJ2-1
V gene: TRBV29-1
D gene: TRBD2

CDR3 protein: CSARVGRSNQPQHF
CDR3 DNA: TGCAGTGCTAGAGTCGGCCGTAGCAATCAGCCCCAGCATTTT
clone size: .
J gene: TRBJ1-5
V gene: TRBV20-1
D gene: .

CDR3 protein: CAWRNHGYTF
CDR3 DNA: TGTGCCTGGAGGAACCATGGCTACACCTTC
clone size: once
J gene: TRBJ1-2
V gene: TRBV30
D gene: .

CDR3 protein: CSARDQGRTDTQYF
CDR3 DNA: TGCAGTGCTAGAGATCAGGGCCGCACAGATACGCAGTATTTT
clone size: .
J gene: TRBJ2-3
V gene: TRBV20-1
D gene: .

CDR3 protein: CASSYPQEQQYF
CDR3 DNA: TGTGCCAGCAGTTACCCACAGGAACAGCAGTACTTC
clone size: few
J gene: TRBJ2-7
V gene: TRBV6-6
D gene: .

CDR3 protein: CASSAGVETYSYEQYF
CDR3 DNA: TGTGCCAGCAGCGCAGGGGTGGAAACATACTCCTACGAGCAGTACTTC
clone size: few
J gene: TRBJ2-7
V gene: TRBV7-9
D gene: .

CDR3 protein: CASSQGDRGRSYEQYF
CDR3 DNA: TGCGCCAGCAGCCAAGGCGACAGGGGGAGGTCCTACGAGCAGTACTTC
clone size: once
J gene: TRBJ2-7
V gene: TRBV4-3
D gene: TRBD1

CDR3 protein: CAISDPERTVFRETQYF
CDR3 DNA: TGTGCCATCAGTGACCCGGAGCGGACAGTTTTTCGGGAGACCCAGTACTTC
clone size: .
J gene: TRBJ2-5
V gene: TRBV10-3
D gene: .

CDR3 protein: CASSPRGDNEQFF
CDR3 DNA: TGTGCCAGCAGCCCCCGAGGGGACAATGAGCAGTTCTTC
clone size: .
J gene: TRBJ2-1
V gene: TRBV9
D gene: .

CDR3 protein: CASSQGIGRGEKLFF
CDR3 DNA: TGCGCCAGCAGCCAAGGGATCGGGAGGGGTGAAAAACTGTTTTTT
clone size: .
J gene: TRBJ1-4
V gene: TRBV4-1
D gene: .

CDR3 protein: CASSPWARSSYNEQFF
CDR3 DNA: TGTGCCAGCAGCCCATGGGCCCGTAGCTCCTACAATGAGCAGTTCTTC
clone size: .
J gene: TRBJ2-1
V gene: TRBV27
D gene: .

CDR3 protein: CASSRTGGSYEQYF
CDR3 DNA: TGTGCCAGCAGCCGGACAGGGGGGTCCTACGAGCAGTACTTC
clone size: .
J gene: TRBJ2-7
V gene: TRBV9
D gene: TRBD1

CDR3 protein: CASSAHFIEF
CDR3 DNA: TGTGCCAGCAGTGCACATTTTATTGAGTTT
clone size: .
J gene: TRBJ1-1
V gene: TRBV25-1
D gene: .

CDR3 protein: CATSRDWRNQETQYF
CDR3 DNA: TGTGCCACCAGCAGAGATTGGAGGAACCAAGAGACCCAGTACTTC
clone size: once
J gene: TRBJ2-5
V gene: TRBV15
D gene: .

CDR3 protein: CASSLEADTQYF
CDR3 DNA: TGTGCCAGCAGCTTGGAGGCAGATACGCAGTATTTT
clone size: .
J gene: TRBJ2-3
V gene: TRBV5-4
D gene: .